A single sample gave rise to the 21 T cell receptor beta chains below, sequenced in a study of immune evolution from preneoplasia to lung adenocarcinoma. Profiled with immunoSEQ multiplex PCR; TCRdb holds only in-frame clones, not every one. The sample carries about 5,600 clones, about 80% recorded once. What was sequenced was FFPE lung adenocarcinoma in situ tissue. All receptors come from a person aged 60-79 years with lung adenocarcinoma.

This clone has a handful of counts. The rearrangement joins TRBV27 to TRBJ2-1; D is possibly TRBD2 (7 bases). CDR3 size: 15 residues. V lost 0 bases and J lost 6, with 12 bases in between. Looked up from germline, CDR1 is MNHEY and CDR2 is SMNVEV (reference sequence). In DNA form, the CDR3 reads TGTGCCAGCAGTTTATCGGGGGGGGCCTTCAATGAGCAGTTCTTC. Translating it yields CASSLSGGAFNEQFF.

This clone was found a few times. The chain recombines TRBV5-5 with TRBJ2-1, with 9 positions matching TRBD2. CDR1 SGHKS and CDR2 YYEKEE come from the germline V gene (reference sequence). V gave up 1 base and J gave up 4 bases; unmatched junction bases: 12. The CDR3 spans 18 residues. CDR3 protein: CASSLSVLAGSAYNEQFF. The CDR3 coding sequence is TGTGCCAGCAGCTTGTCTGTCCTAGCGGGGTCCGCGTACAATGAGCAGTTCTTC. Full variable domain (rest looked up from reference TRBV5-5 and TRBJ2-1): DAGVTQSPTHLIKTRGQQVTLRCSPISGHKSVSWYQQVLGQGPQFIFQYYEKEERGRGNFPDRFSARQFPNYSSELNVNALLLGDSALYLCASSLSVLAGSAYNEQFFGPGTRLTVL.

V usage is TRBV28 and J usage is TRBJ2-3, with TRBD2 matching 10 bases. Germline-derived CDR1 and CDR2 are MDHEN and SYDVKM. CDR3 length: 17 amino acids. The J segment lost 2 bases and the V segment lost 10 bases, leaving 15 bases of the junction unmatched. The CDR3 bases are TGTGCCACCACCTTCGGGCTAGCGGGGGAGCTCACAGATACGCAGTATTTT. It translates to CATTFGLAGELTDTQYF.

This chain joins TRBV7-8 and TRBJ1-5; tentatively, D is TRBD1 (6 bases). CDR1 and CDR2 (germline): SGHVS, FQNEAQ. The V gene lost 1 base and the J gene lost 0 bases, with 16 bases spanning the gap. The length of the CDR3 is 18 residues. For the CDR3, the DNA is TGTGCCAGCAGCTTAGACCCTTTCGACAGGAATAGCAATCAGCCCCAGCATTTT. This codes for CASSLDPFDRNSNQPQHF.

The chain couples TRBV11-2 to TRBJ2-7; tentatively, D is TRBD1 (5 bases). Between the trimmed V and J ends, which lost 5 bases and 6 bases, there was a span of 17 bases. Germline lookup yields CDR1 SGHAT and CDR2 FQNNGV. The CDR3 is 14 residues long. The DNA for the CDR3 is TGTGCCAGCAGCCAAATTGATGGGGCCTCCGAGCAGTACTTC. Encoded protein: CASSQIDGASEQYF.

This clone occurred a few times. The rearrangement links TRBV5-6 to TRBJ2-3; tentative D call: TRBD2 (5 bases). The CDR3 consists of 15 residues. With 2 bases removed from V and 6 bases from J, the gap between germline ends came to 16 bases. Germline loops: CDR1 SGHDT, CDR2 YYEEEE. CDR3 amino acids: CASSFLPGGGDTQYF. The CDR3 nucleotides read TGTGCCAGCAGCTTCCTACCCGGCGGCGGGGATACGCAGTATTTT.

This clone has a handful of counts. CDR3 protein: CASSLLMNTEAFF. CDR3 nucleotides: TGTGCCAGCAGCTTACTGATGAACACTGAAGCTTTCTTT. The J gene is TRBJ1-1, the V gene TRBV7-9; D gene ambiguous. Trimming cost V 2 bases and J 0 bases, with 4 bases left between them. The germline CDR1 and CDR2 sequences are SEHNR and FQNEAQ (reference sequence). The CDR3 totals 13 residues.

This chain joins TRBV9 and TRBJ2-5, with D perhaps matching TRBD2 (5 bases). Germline-derived CDR1 and CDR2 are SGDLS and YYNGEE. The CDR3 has 14 amino acids. V lost 0 bases to trimming and J lost 7 bases, with 13 bases between them. CDR3 region: CASSVGGSGGTQYF. The CDR3 coding sequence is TGTGCCAGCAGCGTAGGCGGTTCAGGAGGGACCCAGTACTTC.

This clone was observed a few times. The chain uses TRBV25-1 and TRBJ2-5; 9 positions agree with TRBD1. The CDR3 sequence is 14 residues long. The trim removed 6 bases at V and 1 base at J, leaving 3 bases unmatched. Germline values: CDR1 MGHDK, CDR2 SYGVNS. The CDR3 sequence is CASRDRGIQETQYF. The CDR3 DNA is TGTGCCAGCAGGGACAGGGGAATCCAAGAGACCCAGTACTTC.

This clone was picked up one time. The chain recombines TRBV4-1 with TRBJ1-2; no reliable D call. Trimming shortened V by 0 bases and J by 4 bases, and 12 bases separated the two germline ends. Germline V CDR1 and CDR2: MGHRA, YSYEKL. This CDR3 comprises 15 residues. The CDR3 spells CASSQDATGLYGYTF. DNA for the CDR3: TGCGCCAGCAGCCAAGACGCGACGGGCCTCTATGGCTACACCTTC.

The rearrangement uses TRBV4-1 and TRBJ2-2; maybe TRBD1 (6 bases). V lost 7 bases and J 0 bases, leaving 15 bases between the germline ends. From germline, CDR1 is MGHRA and CDR2 YSYEKL. CDR3 length: 16 residues. The CDR3 DNA reads as TGCGCCAGCACTTCCTCGGGACACCCGAACACCGGGGAGCTGTTTTTT. Protein: CASTSSGHPNTGELFF.

This clone was detected only a few times. The rearrangement joins TRBV5-1 to TRBJ2-2; 7 nucleotides agree with TRBD1. This CDR3 is built from 14 residues. Germline lookup yields CDR1 SGHRS and CDR2 YFSETQ. Trimming took 2 bases from V and 6 from J; bases not matched to a gene: 4. CDR3 DNA: TGCGCCAGCAGCTTCACAGGGGACGCCGGGGAGCTGTTTTTT. This translates into CASSFTGDAGELFF.

This chain uses TRBV5-1 with TRBJ1-4; the D gene is possibly TRBD1 (6 bases). The CDR3 consists of 15 residues. The germline V gene has CDR1 SGHRS and CDR2 YFSETQ. V lost 6 bases and J lost 1, with 13 bases in between. CDR3 nucleotide sequence: TGCGCCAGCACCGGGCGGGGGCAAACTAATGAAAAACTGTTTTTT. Residues: CASTGRGQTNEKLFF.

This clone was recorded once. This chain links TRBV10-3 with TRBJ2-7, with D possibly TRBD1 on 6 matching bases. Germline CDR1 reads ENHRY; CDR2 reads SYGVKD. Trimming removed 4 bases from V and 5 bases from J, with 15 bases in between. CDR3 length equals 14 residues. The CDR3 sequence is CAISGGGDVHEQYF. In nucleotides, the CDR3 is TGTGCCATCAGTGGAGGGGGAGACGTCCACGAGCAGTACTTC.

This clone appeared once. The chain joins TRBV14 to TRBJ1-6, with 9 bases identical to TRBD1. Germline CDR1 reads SGHDN; CDR2 reads FVKESK. The junction had 1 base not matched to a gene; V was cut back by 4 bases and J by 6 bases. The CDR3 runs 14 residues. The CDR3 region is CASSRDRVNSPLHF. The CDR3 region has the DNA TGTGCCAGCAGCCGGGACAGGGTTAATTCACCCCTCCACTTT.

In its sample, this clone was seen once. This chain links TRBV4-3 with TRBJ1-1, with D possibly being TRBD1 (5 bases). Germline-derived CDR1 and CDR2 are LGHNA and YSLEER. V dropped 3 bases and J dropped 0 bases, with 8 bases sitting between them. The CDR3 sequence is 14 residues long. The CDR3, as DNA: TGCGCCAGCAGCCAGGCGGGGGTGAACACTGAAGCTTTCTTT. Translation gives CASSQAGVNTEAFF.

This clone appeared once. V is TRBV4-3 and J is TRBJ2-7; 8 bases are shared with TRBD1. V trimming: 0 bases; J trimming: 7 bases; junction bases outside the gene matches: 5. The CDR3 consists of 14 residues. The germline V gene has CDR1 LGHNA and CDR2 YSLEER. The CDR3 reads CASSQDVTGVEQYF. The CDR3 region has the DNA TGCGCCAGCAGCCAAGATGTGACAGGGGTAGAGCAGTACTTC.

Concerning this clone itself: The junction differs from germline at one of its ends, possibly a read error. The chain has TRBV7-9 and TRBJ1-2, with D perhaps matching TRBD1 (6 bases). Germline assignment: CDR1 SEHNR and CDR2 FQNEAQ (reference sequence). The CDR3 totals 15 residues. The CDR3 loop is CASSIADRPNYGYTF. CDR3 coding DNA: TGTGCCAGCAGCATAGCAGACAGGCCTAACTATGGCTACACCTTC.

The V and J genes are TRBV14 and TRBJ1-4; the D is unclear. V shed 0 bases and J shed 7 bases, with 12 bases lying between them. This CDR3 comprises 15 residues. Germline V gives CDR1 SGHDN, CDR2 FVKESK. CDR3 region: CASSQDRRASEKLFF. The CDR3 DNA is TGTGCCAGCAGCCAAGATCGGAGGGCGAGTGAAAAACTGTTTTTT.

The chain uses TRBV13 and TRBJ2-7, with 12 bases lining up with TRBD2. This CDR3 region has 12 residues. Germline CDR1 is PRHDT and CDR2 is FYEKMQ (reference sequence). J gave up 9 bases and V 5 bases, and 2 bases lay outside the gene matches. The CDR3 region has the DNA TGTGCCAGCAGCCAGACTAGCGGGAGGCAGTACTTC. This translates into CASSQTSGRQYF. The complete variable domain, with remaining parts taken from reference TRBV13 and TRBJ2-7, reads AAGVIQSPRHLIKEKRETATLKCYPIPRHDTVYWYQQGPGQDPQFLISFYEKMQSDKGSIPDRFSAQQFSDYHSELNMSSLELGDSALYFCASSQTSGRQYFGPGTRLTVT.

The chain carries TRBV7-8 and TRBJ1-2; D may be TRBD1 (5 bases). The V end lost 1 base, the J end lost 8 bases, and 17 bases lay between the germline ends. This CDR3 has 15 amino acids. CDR1 and CDR2 from the germline V gene are SGHVS and FQNEAQ. The CDR3: CASSLEAGPAGGYTF. The CDR3 nucleotides are TGTGCCAGCAGCTTAGAGGCGGGACCCGCTGGCGGCTACACCTTC.